This T cell receptor beta chain was found in a study of cytomegalovirus exposure and HLA in healthy donors. Whole-study context: There were fewer than 130 million unique TCR beta sequences, drawn from approximately 190 million T cells, in an earlier analysis. Caucasian-associated ancestry cluster membership applied to about four fifths of under 450 genotyped donors.

A word on this clone: Antigen unknown.

The V gene's germline CDR1 is SQVTM and CDR2 ANQGSEA. CDR3 length: 12 amino acids. J gave up 4 bases and V 6 bases, and 4 bases lay outside the gene matches. General observations from the study: Testing in vitro showed a few CMV-associated chains specific for CMV antigens.

PCR involved 60 Vbeta and 13 Jbeta primers. The protocol was immunoSEQ multiplex PCR, while the TCRdb copy is restricted to in-frame clones and leaves out a portion. The sample has hundreds of thousands of clones, 80% to 90% seen once. Source material: PBMCs. V gene TRBV29-1 combines with J gene TRBJ1-2, with 8 bases matching TRBD1. The receptor's source is a young man in good health and CMV-seronegative. CDR3 region: CSVSTGAYGYTF. The CDR3 nucleotides read TGCAGCGTCTCGACAGGGGCCTATGGCTACACCTTC.